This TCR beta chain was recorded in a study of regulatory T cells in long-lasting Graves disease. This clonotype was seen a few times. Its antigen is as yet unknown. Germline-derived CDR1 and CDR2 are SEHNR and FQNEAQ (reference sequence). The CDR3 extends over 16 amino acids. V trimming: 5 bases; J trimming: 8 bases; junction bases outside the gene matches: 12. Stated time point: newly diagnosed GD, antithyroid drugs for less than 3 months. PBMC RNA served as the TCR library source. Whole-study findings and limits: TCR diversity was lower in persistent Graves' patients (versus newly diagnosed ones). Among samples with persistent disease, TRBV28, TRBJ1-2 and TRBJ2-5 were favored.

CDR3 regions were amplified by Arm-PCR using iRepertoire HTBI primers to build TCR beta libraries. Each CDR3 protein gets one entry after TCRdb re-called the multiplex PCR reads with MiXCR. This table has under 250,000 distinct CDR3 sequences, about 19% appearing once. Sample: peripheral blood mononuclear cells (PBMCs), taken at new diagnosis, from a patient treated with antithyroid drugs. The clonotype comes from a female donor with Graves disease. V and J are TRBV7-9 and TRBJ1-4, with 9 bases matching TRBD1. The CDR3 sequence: CASSPGSTGGREKLFF. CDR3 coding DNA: TGTGCCAGCAGCCCCGGATCGACAGGGGGTAGGGAAAAACTGTTTTTT.